This TCR beta chain was captured by sequencing in a study of T-cell memory formation after mild COVID-19. The wider study: In these data, TCR clusters were largely donor specific.

5'RACE primed at constant segments yielded TCR alpha and TCR beta cDNA libraries bearing sample barcodes and UMIs. TCRdb re-derived calls from the 5' RACE reads in MiXCR, one entry per CDR3 protein. The data show 200,000 or so distinct CDR3 sequences, with about 9.2% seen just once and 3.5% to 4% held by the top ten. This clonotype has a count of ten or more. Its matching antigen is unknown. The V end was cut by 5 bases, the J end by 0 bases, with 11 bases between. CDR3 length: 14 residues. Germline V gene lookup returns CDR1 SGHRS and CDR2 YFSETQ. Findings and caveats of the study: Clones that got smaller from day 15 to 85 had even CD4/CD8, while clones growing later tipped toward CD4+. The study detected some responding clones in pre-infection memory, suggesting cross-reactive memory joined.

This chain links TRBV5-1 with TRBJ1-1; D is unresolved. The material sequenced was PBMCs or a T cell subset sorted from them (not recorded which). The receptor's source is a man younger than 30 who had mild COVID-19 (a few samples of this study predate the infection). Cell type and time point are not known. CDR3 amino acids: CASSRDSMNTEAFF. Here the CDR3 DNA reads TGCGCCAGCAGTCGGGATAGTATGAACACTGAAGCTTTCTTT.